These 29 T cell receptor beta chains were all obtained from the same sample, sequenced in a study of CD8 T cells in Susac syndrome. Reverse transcription used about 0.45 to 1 ug RNA and random hexamers. TCRdb called the immunoSEQ multiplex PCR reads again in MiXCR, with one record for every CDR3 protein. The table shows 80,000 to 90,000 distinct CDR3 sequences, with 90% to 95% occurring only once. What was sequenced was CD8+ T cells from PBMCs. Source of these receptors: a human donor in good health.

The chain is built from TRBV19 and TRBJ1-1, with 9 bases identical to TRBD1. J lost 4 bases, V lost 5 bases, and 5 bases had no gene match. This CDR3 spans 14 amino acids. The germline V gene encodes CDR1 LNHDA and CDR2 SQIVND (reference sequence). CDR3 sequence (DNA): TGTGCCAGTAGTCTTACAGGGGGCGTCACTGAAGCTTTCTTT. Translated, it gives CASSLTGGVTEAFF.

This chain links TRBV4-2 with TRBJ2-3; 8 bases align to TRBD2. Germline lookup yields CDR1 LGHNA and CDR2 YNFKEQ. With 1 base clipped from V and 3 bases from J, the junction kept 3 bases outside the gene matches. The CDR3 runs to 15 residues. CDR3 protein: CASSQGPGGTDTQYF. CDR3 nucleotide sequence: TGTGCCAGCAGCCAAGGCCCGGGGGGGACAGATACGCAGTATTTT.

The chain recombines TRBV6-5 with TRBJ1-5; D ambiguous. CDR1 is MNHEY, CDR2 SVGAGI, per germline. CDR3 size: 13 residues. V was pared by 5 bases and J by 7 bases, with 12 bases between. In DNA, the CDR3 is TGTGCCAGCAGTACTGGGTTCTACCAGCCCCAGCATTTT. Translated, it gives CASSTGFYQPQHF.

The J gene is TRBJ2-4, the V gene TRBV12-3 or TRBV12-4; the match to TRBD2 covers 7 bases. The CDR3 sequence is 15 residues long. With 7 bases clipped from V and 2 bases from J, the junction kept 8 bases outside the gene matches. The CDR3: CASNLGGGPKNIQYF. CDR3 sequence (DNA): TGTGCCAGCAATCTGGGGGGGGGACCCAAAAACATTCAGTACTTC.

As to this clonotype: Compared with germline, one end of the junction differs, possibly owing to a read error. The chain uses TRBV5-6 and TRBJ2-2; perhaps D is TRBD1 or TRBD2 (5 bases each). CDR1 is SGHDT, CDR2 YYEEEE, per germline. This CDR3 comprises 15 residues. This CDR3 is CASSLGWGNTGELFF. CDR3 sequence (DNA): TGTGCCAGCAGCTTGGGTTGGGGGAACACCGGGGAGCTTTTTTTT. The full variable domain, rest sourced from reference TRBV5-6 and TRBJ2-2, is DAGVTQSPTHLIKTRGQQVTLRCSPKSGHDTVSWYQQALGQGPQFIFQYYEEEERQRGNFPDRFSGHQFPNYSSELNVNALLLGDSALYLCASSLGWGNTGELFFGEGSRLTVL.

The rearrangement uses TRBV27 and TRBJ2-7, with D maybe TRBD2 (6 bases). Germline loops: CDR1 MNHEY, CDR2 SMNVEV (reference sequence). Trimming left V 3 bases short and J 5 bases short, with 14 bases between. CDR3 length equals 14 residues. The CDR3 spells CASSFSSGGNEQYF. Here the CDR3 DNA reads TGTGCCAGCAGTTTCTCGTCAGGCGGGAACGAGCAGTACTTC.

The V gene is TRBV5-1, the J gene TRBJ1-2; 7 bases match TRBD1. Unmatched junction bases numbered 4, after V lost 4 bases and J lost 4 bases. Germline V gene lookup returns CDR1 SGHRS and CDR2 YFSETQ. The CDR3 is made up of 13 amino acids. The CDR3 sequence: CASSIGTVYGYTF. As DNA, the CDR3 is TGCGCCAGCAGCATTGGGACAGTCTATGGCTACACCTTC. Full variable domain (outside the CDR3, taken from reference TRBV5-1 and TRBJ1-2): KAGVTQTPRYLIKTRGQQVTLSCSPISGHRSVSWYQQTPGQGLQFLFEYFSETQRNKGNFPGRFSGRQFSNSRSEMNVSTLELGDSALYLCASSIGTVYGYTFGSGTRLTVV.

In its sample, this clonotype was seen once. The CDR3 sequence: CASSAPSSYEQYF. In DNA form, the CDR3 reads TGTGCCAGCAGTGCCCCGAGCTCCTACGAGCAGTACTTC. The J gene is TRBJ2-7, the V gene TRBV2; unclear D gene. The CDR3 covers 13 residues. Deletions cut 4 bases from V and 0 bases from J, with 7 bases between. CDR1 and CDR2 from the germline V gene are SNHLY and FYNNEI.

The chain recombines TRBV9 with TRBJ2-1; no definite D call. This CDR3 contains 13 residues. Germline V gene data show CDR1 as SGDLS and CDR2 as YYNGEE. Trimming left V 3 bases short and J 8 bases short, with 12 bases between. The CDR3 loop reads CASSALDPDEQFF. The CDR3 DNA reads as TGTGCCAGCAGCGCCCTCGACCCGGATGAGCAGTTCTTC.

The V call is TRBV29-1, the J call TRBJ2-7; TRBD2 aligns across 14 bases. The CDR3 has 14 amino acids. V was pared by 6 bases and J by 4 bases, with 5 bases of the junction left unmatched. Per the germline V gene, CDR1 is SQVTM and CDR2 is ANQGSEA. This CDR3 reads CSVEGLAGEYEQYF. CDR3 in DNA: TGCAGCGTAGAGGGACTAGCGGGGGAATACGAGCAGTACTTC.

V is TRBV29-1 and J is TRBJ2-3; the D is unclear. CDR1 is SQVTM and CDR2 is ANQGSEA in the germline V gene. V was clipped by 4 bases and J by 0 bases, with 17 bases between them. The CDR3 totals 16 residues. CDR3 bases: TGCAGCGTTGGGGCCCTACAGTCGACTAGCACAGATACGCAGTATTTT. This sequence encodes CSVGALQSTSTDTQYF.

V usage is TRBV3-1 and J usage is TRBJ2-5, with D possibly matching TRBD1 (6 bases). Deletions cut 0 bases from V and 10 bases from J, with 12 bases between. Germline assignment: CDR1 LGHDT and CDR2 YNNKEL (reference sequence). CDR3 length equals 13 residues. Written as DNA, the CDR3 is TGTGCCAGCAGCCAAGAACGTAAGGGGGACCAGTACTTC. Translation gives CASSQERKGDQYF.

The chain links TRBV12-3 or TRBV12-4 to TRBJ1-1, with D tentatively TRBD1 (5 bases). Trimming left V 3 bases short and J 8 bases short, with 10 bases between. There are 12 residues in the CDR3. CDR3 sequence (DNA): TGTGCCAGCAGTTTCGTGGCAGGGGAAGCTTTCTTT. This codes for CASSFVAGEAFF.

This chain connects TRBV3-1 to TRBJ2-7, with 10 bases aligning to TRBD1. This CDR3 comprises 17 residues. V was clipped by 2 bases and J by 6 bases; unmatched bases: 13. Germline values: CDR1 LGHDT, CDR2 YNNKEL (reference sequence). DNA for the CDR3: TGTGCCAGCAGCCAACCTCCGATCTCCGGGACAGGGGTCGAGCAGTACTTC. This translates into CASSQPPISGTGVEQYF.

The chain employs TRBV12-3 or TRBV12-4 and TRBJ2-7, with D perhaps matching TRBD2 (6 bases). The CDR3 length is 12 residues. CDR3 sequence (DNA): TGTGCCAGCAGTTTAGGGTGGAGGGCCCCAGAAGTC. As protein: CASSLGWRAPEV.

CDR3 protein: CASSLGSGGEGYTF. The DNA for the CDR3 is TGTGCCAGCAGTTTAGGTTCCGGGGGGGAAGGCTACACCTTC. The V and J genes are TRBV12-3 or TRBV12-4 and TRBJ1-2, with a possible D match to TRBD1 (5 bases). V was clipped by 1 base and J by 8 bases, with 14 bases between them. This CDR3 is built from 14 residues.

This chain uses TRBV13 with TRBJ2-6; D gene ambiguous. Trimming took 0 bases from V and 8 from J, leaving 8 bases between them. The CDR3 spans 14 residues. Germline V CDR1 and CDR2: PRHDT, FYEKMQ (reference sequence). The CDR3 nucleotides read TGTGCCAGCAGCTTAGGGCAGTTGACCAACGTCCTGACTTTC. It codes for CASSLGQLTNVLTF.

This rearrangement joins TRBV3-1 to TRBJ2-5, with 13 positions matching TRBD2. The CDR3 contains 17 residues. The V and J ends lost 6 bases and 4 bases, in that order; junction bases with no gene match: 11. Looked up from germline, CDR1 is LGHDT and CDR2 is YNNKEL (reference sequence). The CDR3 loop is CASSLLAGGQVGETQYF. CDR3 DNA: TGTGCCAGCAGTTTACTAGCGGGGGGGCAGGTTGGAGAGACCCAGTACTTC.

The genes are TRBV6-6 and TRBJ1-5; D is possibly TRBD1 (5 bases). CDR3 length: 14 amino acids. The V gene's germline CDR1 is MNHNY and CDR2 SVGAGI (reference sequence). Between the trimmed V and J ends, which lost 7 bases and 0 bases, there was a span of 10 bases. The CDR3 DNA is TGTGCCAGCAATAACAGGATTAGCAATCAGCCCCAGCATTTT. This translates into CASNNRISNQPQHF.

The chain has TRBV19 and TRBJ2-5; D remains unclear. V was trimmed by 5 bases and J by 5 bases, leaving 12 bases between them. This CDR3 is built from 13 residues. Germline V gene data show CDR1 as LNHDA and CDR2 as SQIVND (reference sequence). CDR3 in DNA: TGTGCCAGTAGTTTTTCAGCAAGCGAGACCCAGTACTTC. It specifies CASSFSASETQYF.

This chain links TRBV6-5 with TRBJ2-5; 7 bases line up with TRBD2. Trimming removed 2 bases from V and 5 bases from J; junction bases left unmatched: 8. In germline, CDR1 is MNHEY, CDR2 SVGAGI. The CDR3 extends over 15 amino acids. In nucleotides, the CDR3 is TGTGCCAGCAGTTACCAACGCATGGGGGGGGAGACCCAGTACTTC. The encoded protein is CASSYQRMGGETQYF.

This chain links TRBV19 with TRBJ1-2, with TRBD1 identical over 12 bases. The J segment lost 3 bases and the V segment lost 5 bases, leaving 4 bases of the junction unmatched. CDR1 and CDR2 (germline): LNHDA, SQIVND (reference sequence). The CDR3 consists of 15 residues. The CDR3 DNA is TGTGCCAGTAGTTTGGGACAGGGGGCCCACTATGGCTACACCTTC. This sequence encodes CASSLGQGAHYGYTF.

The chain recombines TRBV6-5 with TRBJ1-5; tentative D call: TRBD1 (6 bases). The V end lost 2 bases, the J end lost 7 bases, and 12 bases lay between the germline ends. Germline loops: CDR1 MNHEY, CDR2 SVGAGI. The CDR3 totals 14 residues. CDR3 coding DNA: TGTGCCAGCAGTTACGTCGGGGGCCTGCAGCCCCAGCATTTT. Amino acids: CASSYVGGLQPQHF.

J is TRBJ2-1 and V is TRBV2; the D gene is possibly TRBD2 (5 bases). V was clipped by 1 base and J by 8 bases, with 6 bases between them. The germline V gene encodes CDR1 SNHLY and CDR2 FYNNEI. This CDR3 is built from 12 residues. This CDR3 is CASSEVGDEQFF. The CDR3 region has the DNA TGTGCCAGCAGTGAAGTGGGAGATGAGCAGTTCTTC.

The chain uses TRBV10-3 and TRBJ1-6; 11 nucleotides line up with TRBD1. The CDR3 has 16 amino acids. V lost 2 bases, J lost 8 bases, and 5 bases stayed unmatched. Germline lookup yields CDR1 ENHRY and CDR2 SYGVKD. Here the CDR3 reads CAISEGTGGSYSPLHF. The CDR3 bases are TGTGCCATCAGTGAGGGGACAGGGGGGTCCTATTCACCCCTCCACTTT.

The chain combines TRBV6-6 with TRBJ2-7; D unresolved. The CDR3 is 16 residues long. From germline, CDR1 is MNHNY and CDR2 SVGAGI (reference sequence). Trimming took off 2 bases at V and 4 bases at J, with 18 bases between the two ends. The CDR3 DNA is TGTGCCAGCAGTTACGGTAGGCTAGTGTGGGAATACGAGCAGTACTTC. It is translated as CASSYGRLVWEYEQYF.

The chain combines TRBV9 with TRBJ1-1, with D hard to call. The CDR3 contains 16 residues. Germline loops: CDR1 SGDLS, CDR2 YYNGEE. V was pared by 0 bases and J by 0 bases, with 12 bases between. The CDR3 DNA follows: TGTGCCAGCAGCGTAGCTACGGGGAGCTTGAACACTGAAGCTTTCTTT. Its protein is CASSVATGSLNTEAFF. The full variable domain, in which reference TRBV9 and TRBJ1-1 provide the parts outside the CDR3, is DSGVTQTPKHLITATGQRVTLRCSPRSGDLSVYWYQQSLDQGLQFLIQYYNGEERAKGNILERFSAQQFPDLHSELNLSSLELGDSALYFCASSVATGSLNTEAFFGQGTRLTVV.

The chain employs TRBV6-1 and TRBJ1-2; perhaps TRBD1 as D (5 bases). CDR1 MNHNS and CDR2 SASEGT come from the germline V gene. This CDR3 has 11 residues. V lost 11 bases to trimming and J lost 4 bases, with 11 bases between them. The CDR3 sequence is CALKGLYGYTF. CDR3 in DNA: TGTGCCCTCAAGGGGCTCTATGGCTACACCTTC.

This chain links TRBV9 with TRBJ1-2; D is possibly TRBD1 (5 bases). This CDR3 has 14 amino acids. Germline loops: CDR1 SGDLS, CDR2 YYNGEE. Trimming took off 5 bases at V and 4 bases at J, with 15 bases between the two ends. CDR3 DNA: TGTGCCAGCAGGGACCTCGGGACCCCCTATGGCTACACCTTC. This sequence encodes CASRDLGTPYGYTF.